Listed below are T cell receptor beta chains from one sample, sequenced in a study of immune heterogeneity within non-small cell lung tumors. MiXCR, applied by TCRdb to the multiplex PCR reads, yields one record per CDR3 protein. The table shows approximately 2,200 distinct CDR3 sequences, with about 32% occurring only once. The specimen sequenced was lung tumor tissue. These TCRs come from a man aged 65 to 85 with non-small cell lung cancer. CDR3s include the opening cysteine and the closing phenylalanine or tryptophan.

j_gene: TRBJ2-5
v_gene: TRBV11-2
CDR3aa: CASSLEVGRGTQYF

j_gene: TRBJ1-6
v_gene: TRBV7-2
CDR3aa: CASSLAGSGPLHF

j_gene: TRBJ1-2
v_gene: TRBV14
CDR3aa: CASSQVGGNYGYTF

j_gene: TRBJ2-7
v_gene: TRBV3-1
CDR3aa: CASSQDWNEQYF

j_gene: TRBJ1-2
v_gene: TRBV3-1
CDR3aa: CASSDDHRGYGYTF

j_gene: TRBJ2-7
v_gene: TRBV6-9
CDR3aa: CTSSTTSGGNEQYF

j_gene: TRBJ2-1
v_gene: TRBV18
CDR3aa: CASSPRYNEQFF

j_gene: TRBJ1-5
v_gene: TRBV20-1
CDR3aa: CSARVHHNQPQHF

j_gene: TRBJ2-3
v_gene: TRBV29-1
CDR3aa: CSVPWTGGSTDTQYF

j_gene: TRBJ2-7
v_gene: TRBV20-1
CDR3aa: CSAAPGQGYYEQYF

j_gene: TRBJ1-3
v_gene: TRBV7-9
CDR3aa: CASRLNVGVCTFRLSGNTIYF

j_gene: TRBJ2-5
v_gene: TRBV11-2
CDR3aa: CASSLEFQAKETQYF

j_gene: TRBJ1-2
v_gene: TRBV24-1
CDR3aa: CATSDGGGNGYTF

j_gene: TRBJ2-1
v_gene: TRBV11-1
CDR3aa: CASSLGLAVDEQFF

j_gene: TRBJ1-1
v_gene: TRBV14
CDR3aa: CASSHYREGEAFF

j_gene: TRBJ2-5
v_gene: TRBV11-2
CDR3aa: CASSFGSGRNLQYF

j_gene: TRBJ1-2
v_gene: TRBV3-1
CDR3aa: CASSNRVKQDGYTF

j_gene: TRBJ2-7
v_gene: TRBV7-9
CDR3aa: CASTQRAGLYEQYF

j_gene: TRBJ2-5
v_gene: TRBV9
CDR3aa: CASSDRLAGEETQYF

j_gene: TRBJ2-3
v_gene: TRBV20-1
CDR3aa: CSASSGDTDTQYF

j_gene: TRBJ1-2
v_gene: TRBV20-1
CDR3aa: CSARRDYGYTF

j_gene: TRBJ2-2
v_gene: TRBV28
CDR3aa: CASRDRDGAIPFF

j_gene: TRBJ2-1
v_gene: TRBV18
CDR3aa: CASSPRLGLGMAHEQFF

j_gene: TRBJ2-7
v_gene: TRBV6-6
CDR3aa: CASSYSSRTHEQYF

j_gene: TRBJ1-3
v_gene: TRBV6-1
CDR3aa: CATAMEAPGNTIYF

j_gene: TRBJ2-2
v_gene: TRBV5-4
CDR3aa: CASSGTSGITGELFF